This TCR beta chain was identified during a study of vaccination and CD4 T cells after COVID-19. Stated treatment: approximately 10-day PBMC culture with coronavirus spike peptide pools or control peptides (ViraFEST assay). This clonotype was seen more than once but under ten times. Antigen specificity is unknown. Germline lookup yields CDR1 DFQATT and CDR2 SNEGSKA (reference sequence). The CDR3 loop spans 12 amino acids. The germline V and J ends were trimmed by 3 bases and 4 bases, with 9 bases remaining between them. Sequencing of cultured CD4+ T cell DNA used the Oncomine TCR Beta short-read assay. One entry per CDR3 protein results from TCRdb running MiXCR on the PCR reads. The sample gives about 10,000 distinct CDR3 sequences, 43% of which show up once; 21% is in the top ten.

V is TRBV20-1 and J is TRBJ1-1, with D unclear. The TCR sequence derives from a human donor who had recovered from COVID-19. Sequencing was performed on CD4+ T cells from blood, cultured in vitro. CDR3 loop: CSARIEGTEAFF. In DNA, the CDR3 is TGCAGTGCTAGGATCGAAGGCACTGAAGCTTTCTTT.